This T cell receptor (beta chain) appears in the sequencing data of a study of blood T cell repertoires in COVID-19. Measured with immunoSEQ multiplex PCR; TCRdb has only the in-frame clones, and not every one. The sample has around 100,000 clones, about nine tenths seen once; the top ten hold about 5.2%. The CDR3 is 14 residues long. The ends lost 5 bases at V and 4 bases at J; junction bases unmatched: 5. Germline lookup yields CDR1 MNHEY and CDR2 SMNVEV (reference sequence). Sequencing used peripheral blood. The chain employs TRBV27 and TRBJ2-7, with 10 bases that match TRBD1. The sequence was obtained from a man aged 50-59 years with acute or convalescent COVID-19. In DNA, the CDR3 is TGTGCCAGCAGTACGACAGGGGGCGGTTACGAGCAGTACTTC. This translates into CASSTTGGGYEQYF.